This T cell receptor (beta chain) comes out of a study of T-cell memory formation after mild COVID-19 (TCRdb year 2021). Study-wide context: TCR sequence clusters from the two donors were largely donor specific. Two young, previously healthy adult volunteers, one female and one male, were included in the cohort. Longitudinal TCRalpha and TCRbeta repertoire sequencing tracked T-cell clones expanding and contracting after mild COVID-19 in two donors. Here is what the overall study found, with its caveats: Only a couple of mild cases were covered in the study, and larger cohorts including severe cases with pre-infection samples were considered necessary. SARS-CoV-2 specificity was not confirmed for the second-wave clones peaking on day 37. Clones that contracted from day 15 to 85 showed balanced CD4/CD8 phenotypes, whereas a second wave of clones that expanded from day 15 to 37 leaned towards CD4+. Some responding clones were found in pre-infection memory, which suggests that pre-existing cross-reactive memory T cells took part in the SARS-CoV-2 response. Contracting CD4+ clones were located mainly in the CM and EM memory subsets, whereas CD8+ clones were found to be enriched in EMRA.

PBMCs were isolated by Ficoll-Paque density gradient centrifugation. Counted from cysteine to phenylalanine, this CDR3 has 17 amino acids. Only CDR3 DNA remains: 51 bases, in frame from the first base. V and J are truncated by 3 bases and 1 base respectively, leaving an intervening sequence of 19 bases. In the germline V gene, CDR1 corresponds to SGHRS and CDR2 to YFSETQ. The listed sequencing device is Illumina NovaSeq 6000. Using 5'RACE with constant-segment primers, TCRalpha and TCRbeta cDNA libraries were constructed, with sample barcodes and unique molecular identifiers added in the process. RNA was extracted from every sample with Trizol reagent. Libraries were amplified in two PCR steps, with a second sample barcode and Illumina TruSeq adapters added in the second step. Sequencing of libraries was performed on an Illumina NovaSeq with 2 x 150 bp paired-end reads. Concerning the study's data processing: Reads were demultiplexed and collapsed into UMI-guided consensus sequences with migec v1.2.7. Using mixcr v2.1.11, the UMI consensuses were aligned to TRA and TRB V and J templates and assembled into clonotypes. Expanded or contracted clonotypes were those called significant by both edgeR and NoisET, with noise models trained on biological replicates. For edgeR calls, the cutoffs were a false discovery rate-adjusted p below 0.01 and a log2 fold-change threshold of 1. PCA with hierarchical clustering of max-normalized trajectories of the 1000 most abundant clonotypes was used as exploratory dynamics analysis. Each responding clone was given a CD4 or CD8 phenotype based on the CD4+ and CD8+ repertoires, which had been sequenced separately. The public reads were run again by TCRdb, first through fastp at Q25 and then through MiXCR, and only productive beta chains were kept. Each CDR3 protein appears once, grouped with its most common genes and DNA. The V and J calls shown here were made by TCRdb, not taken from the authors' results. Present in this sample are around 440,000 distinct CDR3 sequences, around a sixth of which were seen just once. In total, the top ten clones hold approximately 13% of the sample.

A note on this clonotype: Its antigen has not been determined. Base quality data are lacking; no much larger clone is found one base away.

Source material: PBMCs or a T cell subset sorted from them (not recorded which). The chain is encoded by TRBV5-1 joined to TRBJ1-1, with the D gene not confidently named. This sequence originates from an adult woman who had mild COVID-19 (a few samples of this study predate the infection). The sample titles of this study are shuffled in the database, so cell type and time point are left out; the donor was told from shared clones. The CDR3 is CASSSGFSIDGNTEAFF. The nucleotides are TGCGCCAGCAGCTCGGGTTTTAGTATCGACGGGAACACTGAAGCTTTCTTT.